The 12 T cell receptor beta chains below come from one sample, sequenced in a study of blood T cell repertoires in COVID-19. TCRdb's table, derived via immunoSEQ multiplex PCR, lists solely in-frame clones and lacks some. The data hold under 60,000 clones, with roughly 83% observed a single time. The sequencing input was peripheral blood. Receptor source: a human donor in a cohort sampled during active COVID-19.

The sample holds a few counts of this clone. The gene calls are TRBV19 and TRBJ2-1; possibly TRBD1 for D (5 bases). The germline V gene encodes CDR1 LNHDA and CDR2 SQIVND (reference sequence). The germline V and J ends were trimmed by 3 bases and 6 bases, with 9 bases remaining between them. This CDR3 spans 13 amino acids. Here the CDR3 reads CASSITGINEQFF. CDR3 nucleotide sequence: TGTGCCAGTAGTATCACAGGTATCAATGAGCAGTTCTTC.

The genes are TRBV14 and TRBJ2-6; D possibly corresponds to TRBD1 (5 bases). Trimming removed 1 base at V and 2 bases at J, with 6 bases between. CDR1 SGHDN and CDR2 FVKESK come from the germline V gene. The CDR3 runs to 15 residues. CDR3: CASSQVGPGANVLTF. The CDR3, as DNA: TGTGCCAGCAGCCAAGTGGGGCCTGGGGCCAACGTCCTGACTTTC.

The chain is built from TRBV18 and TRBJ1-6; 8 positions agree with TRBD1. V shed 3 bases, J shed 5 bases, and the junction held 0 bases outside the gene matches. The CDR3 is 14 amino acids. Germline V gene lookup returns CDR1 KGHSH and CDR2 LQKENI. This CDR3 reads CASSPGQDNSPLHF. The CDR3 DNA reads as TGTGCCAGCTCACCGGGACAGGATAATTCACCCCTCCACTTT.

This clone was recorded a few times. The chain joins TRBV6-5 to TRBJ1-4; D gene ambiguous. Deletions cut 4 bases from V and 4 bases from J, with 13 bases between. The CDR3 extends over 15 amino acids. Germline V gene data show CDR1 as MNHEY and CDR2 as SVGAGI. CDR3 in DNA: TGTGCCAGCAGTTTAACCTGGGCGGGTAATGAAAAACTGTTTTTT. This translates into CASSLTWAGNEKLFF.

This clone was picked up a small number of times. The genes are TRBV7-8 and TRBJ2-1; 7 nucleotides agree with TRBD2. CDR1 and CDR2 (germline): SGHVS, FQNEAQ. The junction had 12 bases not matched to a gene; V was cut back by 5 bases and J by 5 bases. CDR3 length: 16 residues. The CDR3 sequence is CASSPSEGTTHNEQFF. The CDR3 coding sequence is TGTGCCAGCAGCCCTAGCGAAGGGACTACCCACAATGAGCAGTTCTTC.

The chain is built from TRBV5-4 and TRBJ2-3; D possibly corresponds to TRBD2 (5 bases). CDR3 length: 14 residues. Trimming took 4 bases from V and 4 from J, leaving 13 bases between them. The V gene's germline CDR1 is SGHNT and CDR2 YYREEE (reference sequence). The chain's CDR3 is CASSPGLSADTQYF. DNA of the CDR3: TGTGCCAGCAGCCCTGGACTCTCGGCAGATACGCAGTATTTT.

The V and J genes are TRBV25-1 and TRBJ2-2; 7 bases are shared with TRBD1. This CDR3 has 16 amino acids. Trimming cost V 8 bases and J 0 bases; bases outside gene matches: 9. Looked up from germline, CDR1 is MGHDK and CDR2 is SYGVNS. The CDR3 region has the DNA TGTGCCAGCCAAGACCCCGGGACAGCGAACACCGGGGAGCTGTTTTTT. This sequence encodes CASQDPGTANTGELFF.

This chain links TRBV24-1 with TRBJ1-2; D unclear. The CDR3 consists of 15 residues. Germline loops: CDR1 KGHDR, CDR2 SFDVKD. V lost 4 bases and J lost 0, with 11 bases in between. CDR3 coding DNA: TGTGCCACCAGTGAGGCAGGTTCTACTAACTATGGCTACACCTTC. This encodes CATSEAGSTNYGYTF.

The J gene is TRBJ2-1, the V gene TRBV20-1, with a tentative D call TRBD1 (6 bases). There are 13 residues in the CDR3. Per the germline V gene, CDR1 is DFQATT and CDR2 is SNEGSKA (reference sequence). V was cut by 3 bases and J by 5 bases, with 11 bases left in between. CDR3 sequence (DNA): TGCAGTGCTAGTTTCAGGACAGACAATGAGCAGTTCTTC. Residues: CSASFRTDNEQFF.

The V call is TRBV7-6, the J call TRBJ2-1, with 7 bases lining up with TRBD1. CDR3 length: 14 residues. Germline V lookup: CDR1 SGHVS, CDR2 FNYEAQ. Germline trimming cut 5 bases from V and 6 bases from J; bases unmatched to any gene: 7. The CDR3: CASSIDRAGNEQFF. The CDR3 DNA follows: TGTGCCAGCAGCATCGACAGGGCGGGCAATGAGCAGTTCTTC.

The gene calls are TRBV27 and TRBJ1-6; D unclear. The length of the CDR3 is 17 residues. The V and J ends lost 0 bases and 7 bases respectively, with 16 bases between them. Germline V gene sequence: CDR1 MNHEY, CDR2 SMNVEV (reference sequence). The chain's CDR3 is CASSLSMANTFNSPLHF. The CDR3 coding sequence is TGTGCCAGCAGTTTATCGATGGCCAATACCTTCAATTCACCCCTCCACTTT.

This clone was counted only a few times. The gene calls are TRBV4-3 and TRBJ1-2; unclear D gene. The CDR3 totals 15 residues. CDR1 and CDR2 from the germline V gene are LGHNA and YSLEER. Trimming removed 4 bases from V and 4 bases from J, with 16 bases in between. The CDR3 loop reads CASSPRQAGLYGYTF. DNA of the CDR3: TGCGCCAGCAGCCCTAGGCAGGCCGGACTCTATGGCTACACCTTC.